The 24 T cell receptor beta chains reported below all come from one sample, sequenced in a study of T cell repertoires in cytomegalovirus infection (dated by TCRdb to the late 2010s). TCRdb names Illumina HiSeq 1500 as the instrument used. TCRdb trimmed the raw reads at Q25, called clones with MiXCR and kept productive beta chains. Each CDR3 protein gets just one entry, which takes the most common genes and DNA from the rows behind it. The sample includes 210,000 or so distinct CDR3 sequences, with around 6.4% observed a single time. The biggest ten clones account for about 6.3% of the sample. The sequenced material came from PBMCs. The receptors stem from a human donor in good health (CMV status not recorded). Some clones in this sample may be carry-over from other donors' samples.

This clonotype was detected many times. The genes are TRBV5-6 and TRBJ2-3; 9 nucleotides line up with TRBD2. Unmatched junction bases numbered 10, after V lost 4 bases and J lost 7 bases. This CDR3 comprises 15 residues. CDR1 is SGHDT and CDR2 is YYEEEE in the germline V gene. The CDR3 sequence is CASSVTSGGSYTQYF. Here the CDR3 DNA reads TGTGCCAGCAGCGTAACCAGCGGGGGGAGTTATACGCAGTATTTT.

There are a few counts of this clonotype. The V gene is TRBV12-3 or TRBV12-4, the J gene TRBJ1-2; no clear D gene. Trimming cost V 7 bases and J 1 base, with 7 bases left between them. CDR3 length equals 12 residues. The CDR3 here is CASTWGNYGYTF. CDR3 DNA: TGTGCCAGCACCTGGGGTAACTATGGCTACACCTTC.

This clonotype was counted only a few times. V and J are TRBV4-3 and TRBJ1-4, with D perhaps TRBD1 (5 bases). CDR3 length: 15 amino acids. V gave up 2 bases and J gave up 5 bases, with 12 bases separating them. Germline V gene lookup returns CDR1 LGHNA and CDR2 YSLEER. The CDR3 reads CASSQNRRTNEKLFF. For the CDR3, the DNA is TGCGCCAGCAGCCAAAACAGGAGGACCAATGAAAAACTGTTTTTT.

This clonotype showed up many times. V gene TRBV19 combines with J gene TRBJ2-1, with D possibly called TRBD1 or TRBD2 (5 bases each). The length of the CDR3 is 12 residues. Germline CDR1 LNHDA, CDR2 SQIVND (reference sequence). Trimming left V 4 bases short and J 12 bases short, with 13 bases between. This chain's CDR3 is CASSTMGPSQFF. The DNA of the CDR3 is TGTGCCAGTAGTACCATGGGACCGTCGCAGTTCTTC. The full variable domain, rest sourced from reference TRBV19 and TRBJ2-1, is DGGITQSPKYLFRKEGQNVTLSCEQNLNHDAMYWYRQDPGQGLRLIYYSQIVNDFQKGDIAEGYSVSREKKESFPLTVTSAQKNPTAFYLCASSTMGPSQFFGPGTRLTVL.

About this clonotype itself: Since a much larger clone is just one base distant, this may be a read error. The V call is TRBV20-1, the J call TRBJ1-1; TRBD1 matches 7 bases. The CDR3 covers 15 residues. With V trimmed by 2 bases and J by 0 bases, 6 bases remained unmatched. The germline gives CDR1 DFQATT, CDR2 SNEGSKA (reference sequence). The CDR3 is CSARFRQGMNTEAFF. The CDR3 bases are TGCAGTGCTAGATTTAGACAGGGAATGAACACTGAAGCTTTCTTT.

The sample holds many counts of this clonotype. This chain uses TRBV29-1 with TRBJ2-7; D ambiguous. Germline CDR1 reads SQVTM; CDR2 reads ANQGSEA. The CDR3 totals 13 residues. Trimming shortened V by 4 bases and J by 2 bases, and 12 bases separated the two germline ends. This chain's CDR3 is CSVGLRYTYEQYF. CDR3 in DNA: TGCAGCGTTGGTCTACGATACACCTACGAGCAGTACTTC.

This clonotype has at least ten counts. The chain employs TRBV2 and TRBJ1-5; TRBD1 aligns across 7 bases. This CDR3 is built from 16 residues. Germline V lookup: CDR1 SNHLY, CDR2 FYNNEI. V trimming: 6 bases; J trimming: 4 bases; junction bases outside the gene matches: 12. The CDR3 loop reads CASSRSDDRVNQPQHF. The CDR3 DNA is TGTGCCAGCAGCCGAAGCGATGACAGGGTAAATCAGCCCCAGCATTTT.

This clonotype was seen at least ten times. The chain is built from TRBV30 and TRBJ1-2; no clear D. Germline lookup yields CDR1 GTSNPN and CDR2 SVGIG (reference sequence). The V end lost 0 bases, the J end lost 5 bases, and 16 bases lay between the germline ends. This CDR3 contains 15 residues. As DNA, the CDR3 is TGTGCCTGGAGTGTACCGGGCCGCCCGGCATATGGCTACACCTTC. Protein: CAWSVPGRPAYGYTF.

The chain has TRBV28 and TRBJ1-1, with a tentative D call TRBD1 (5 bases). Germline V gene lookup returns CDR1 MDHEN and CDR2 SYDVKM. Trimming left V 9 bases short and J 11 bases short, with 28 bases between. The CDR3 length is 15 residues. The CDR3 here is CASYDPGQEAPWAFF. The DNA of the CDR3 is TGTGCCAGTTACGACCCGGGGCAGGAGGCCCCCTGGGCTTTCTTT.

J is TRBJ2-7 and V is TRBV20-1; D not certain. The CDR3 loop spans 14 amino acids. V was shortened by 2 bases and J by 3 bases, with 14 bases between the two germline ends. Looked up from germline, CDR1 is DFQATT and CDR2 is SNEGSKA (reference sequence). CDR3 sequence (DNA): TGCAGTGCTAGACCACCCCAAACCATCTACGAGCAGTACTTC. Amino acid sequence: CSARPPQTIYEQYF.

V usage is TRBV12-3 or TRBV12-4 and J usage is TRBJ1-1; 9 bases are a match to TRBD1. CDR3 size: 13 residues. V shed 3 bases, J shed 8 bases, and the junction held 4 bases outside the gene matches. CDR3 sequence reads: CASSLDRGSEAFF. In DNA form, the CDR3 reads TGTGCCAGCAGTTTGGACAGGGGCTCAGAAGCTTTCTTT.

This chain uses TRBV20-1 with TRBJ1-1; D may be TRBD1 (5 bases). Trimming removed 0 bases from V and 0 bases from J, with 14 bases in between. This CDR3 has 16 residues. From germline, CDR1 is DFQATT and CDR2 SNEGSKA (reference sequence). The CDR3 loop is CSARDQGSAVNTEAFF. In nucleotides, the CDR3 is TGCAGTGCTAGAGATCAGGGCTCGGCGGTGAACACTGAAGCTTTCTTT.

With respect to this clonotype: The conserved phenylalanine or tryptophan is not found at the CDR3 terminus, so this likely reflects a read error. The J gene is TRBJ2-2, the V gene TRBV5-1, with unresolved D. V lost 0 bases to trimming and J lost 10 bases, with 7 bases between them. Germline lookup yields CDR1 SGHRS and CDR2 YFSETQ. The length of the CDR3 is 12 residues. CDR3 residues: CASSLAGLELFY. In nucleotides, the CDR3 is TGCGCCAGCAGCTTGGCCGGGTTGGAGCTGTTTTAT.

This clonotype was picked up many times. The rearrangement uses TRBV7-7 and TRBJ1-2; D remains ambiguous. Germline V gene data show CDR1 as SSHAT and CDR2 as FNYEAQ (reference sequence). Trimming removed 5 bases from V and 3 bases from J, with 19 bases in between. The CDR3 length is 16 residues. CDR3 residues: CASSPRTGWWYYGYTF. The CDR3 DNA is TGTGCCAGCAGCCCGAGGACGGGGTGGTGGTACTATGGCTACACCTTC.

This clonotype was found many times. The chain links TRBV5-1 to TRBJ2-7, with no clear D. CDR1 and CDR2 (germline): SGHRS, YFSETQ. CDR3 length: 16 amino acids. The V end was cut by 0 bases, the J end by 1 base, with 14 bases between. The CDR3 nucleotides read TGCGCCAGCAGCTTGGTTCGGCAGTCAGAGTCCTACGAGCAGTACTTC. Its translation is CASSLVRQSESYEQYF.

There are many counts of this clonotype. V is TRBV20-1 and J is TRBJ2-5, with TRBD1 matching over 9 bases. The CDR3 runs to 15 residues. Germline V gives CDR1 DFQATT, CDR2 SNEGSKA (reference sequence). After removal of 6 bases from V and 1 base from J, the junction contained 9 bases not matched to a gene. CDR3 nucleotides: TGCAGTGCCCCCCGACAGGGGGGACTCCAAGAGACCCAGTACTTC. Protein product: CSAPRQGGLQETQYF.

This clonotype was detected ten times or more. V gene TRBV7-2 combines with J gene TRBJ1-5; D gene unclear. Germline assignment: CDR1 SGHTA and CDR2 FQGNSA. The CDR3 covers 15 residues. The V gene lost 1 base and the J gene lost 1 base, with 8 bases spanning the gap. The CDR3 DNA is TGTGCCAGCAGCTTAGAGAAAGCGAGCAATCAGCCCCAGCATTTT. Translation: CASSLEKASNQPQHF.

The V and J genes are TRBV10-3 and TRBJ2-7; 9 nucleotides align to TRBD2. Unmatched junction bases numbered 0, after V lost 3 bases and J lost 3 bases. Germline V gives CDR1 ENHRY, CDR2 SYGVKD. The CDR3 length is 13 residues. As DNA, the CDR3 is TGTGCCATCAGTGAACTAGCGGGCTACGAGCAGTACTTC. Translation: CAISELAGYEQYF.

There are many counts of this clonotype. The CDR3 region has the DNA TGTGCCATCAGTTCCCGGGACAGGTGGGATACGCAGTATTTT. It yields the protein CAISSRDRWDTQYF. This chain uses TRBV10-3 with TRBJ2-3; 8 bases match TRBD1. Unmatched junction bases numbered 7, after V lost 5 bases and J lost 6 bases. CDR1 is ENHRY, CDR2 SYGVKD, per germline. The length of the CDR3 is 14 residues.

This clonotype was counted at least ten times. The chain recombines TRBV7-2 with TRBJ1-2; 9 bases map to TRBD1. Germline loops: CDR1 SGHTA, CDR2 FQGNSA. With V trimmed by 4 bases and J by 3 bases, 3 bases remained unmatched. The CDR3 totals 14 residues. DNA for the CDR3: TGTGCCAGCAGCTACGGGGACAGGGACTATGGCTACACCTTC. It is translated as CASSYGDRDYGYTF.

Ten or more counts support this clonotype. V usage is TRBV12-3 or TRBV12-4 and J usage is TRBJ2-7, with 8 bases that match TRBD2. This CDR3 is built from 16 residues. V dropped 3 bases and J dropped 0; count of bases not matched to a gene: 7. This chain's CDR3 is CASSFLSGGLSYEQYF. The DNA for the CDR3 is TGTGCCAGCAGTTTTCTATCGGGAGGGCTCTCCTACGAGCAGTACTTC.

This clonotype occurred a few times. This chain joins TRBV20-1 and TRBJ1-6; D remains unclear. Germline V gene lookup returns CDR1 DFQATT and CDR2 SNEGSKA (reference sequence). This CDR3 has 16 amino acids. The ends were cut back, 2 bases at V and 0 bases at J, with 11 bases in the middle. The CDR3 region has the DNA TGCAGTGCTAGAATCCGGCGGAGCTCCTATAATTCACCCCTCCACTTT. Translated: CSARIRRSSYNSPLHF.

The chain uses TRBV20-1 and TRBJ2-7; D is ambiguous. Germline lookup yields CDR1 DFQATT and CDR2 SNEGSKA (reference sequence). V was shortened by 0 bases and J by 4 bases, with 16 bases between the two germline ends. The CDR3 has 15 amino acids. The CDR3 sequence is CSARDRILPSYEQYF. Written as DNA, the CDR3 is TGCAGTGCTAGAGACCGGATCCTGCCTTCGTACGAGCAGTACTTC.

In this sample, this clonotype turned up many times. The J gene is TRBJ2-7, the V gene TRBV6-5; D is ambiguous. Looked up from germline, CDR1 is MNHEY and CDR2 is SVGAGI. V was cut by 7 bases and J by 0 bases, with 4 bases left in between. CDR3 length: 11 residues. CDR3 in DNA: TGTGCCAGCATGGGCTCCTACGAGCAGTACTTC. Amino acids: CASMGSYEQYF.